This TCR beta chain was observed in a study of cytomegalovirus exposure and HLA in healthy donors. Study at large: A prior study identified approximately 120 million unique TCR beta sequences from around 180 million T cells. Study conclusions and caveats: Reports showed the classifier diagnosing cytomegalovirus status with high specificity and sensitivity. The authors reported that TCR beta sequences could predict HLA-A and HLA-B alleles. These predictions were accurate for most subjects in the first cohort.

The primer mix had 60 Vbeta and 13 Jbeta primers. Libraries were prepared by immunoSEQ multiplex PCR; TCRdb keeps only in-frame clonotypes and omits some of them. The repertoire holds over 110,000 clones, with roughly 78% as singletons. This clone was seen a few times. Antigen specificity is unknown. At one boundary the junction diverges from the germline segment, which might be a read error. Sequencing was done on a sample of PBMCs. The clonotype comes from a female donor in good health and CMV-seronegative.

CDR3 amino acids: CASSPGQGLQETQYF. Written as DNA, the CDR3 is TGTGCTAGCAGCCCGGGACAGGGACTCCAAGAGACCCAGTACTTC. The V gene is TRBV7-7, the J gene TRBJ2-5, with 9 bases matching TRBD1. The germline CDR1 and CDR2 sequences are SSHAT and FNYEAQ (reference sequence). The length of the CDR3 is 15 residues.